Presented here are 30 T cell receptor beta chains from one specimen sequenced in a study of blood T cell repertoires in COVID-19. Repertoires were generated with immunoSEQ multiplex PCR, while TCRdb's copy carries only in-frame clones and drops some. The sample holds 250,000 to 400,000 clones, 75% to 90% seen once. Specimen: peripheral blood. The receptors come from a woman aged 30 to 39 with COVID-19, enrolled during active disease.

Only one count was recorded for this clone. The chain recombines TRBV3-1 (or the pseudogene TRBV3-2) with TRBJ1-5; TRBD1 aligns across 7 bases. Trimming at V came to 0 bases and at J to 8 bases, leaving 4 bases not matched to a gene. Germline loops: CDR1 LGHDT, CDR2 YNNKEL (reference sequence). CDR3 size: 14 residues. The CDR3 nucleotides are TGTGCCAGCAGCCAAGATAGCAGGGGGAAGCCCCAGCATTTT. This encodes CASSQDSRGKPQHF.

The genes are TRBV27 and TRBJ1-2; D possibly corresponds to TRBD1 (5 bases). Germline CDR1 is MNHEY and CDR2 is SMNVEV (reference sequence). This CDR3 contains 15 residues. The V end lost 8 bases, the J end lost 4 bases, and 20 bases lay between the germline ends. Written as DNA, the CDR3 is TGTGCCAGCGGGGGGACGGTTCGAGAGGGCTATGGCTACACCTTC. The encoded protein is CASGGTVREGYGYTF.

The V call is TRBV29-1, the J call TRBJ2-1; TRBD2 matches at 11 bases. CDR3 length equals 14 residues. V lost 6 bases to trimming and J lost 8 bases; unmatched junction nucleotides: 9. Germline V gene data show CDR1 as SQVTM and CDR2 as ANQGSEA. CDR3 loop: CSVTLAGVGDEQFF. Written as DNA, the CDR3 is TGCAGCGTGACACTAGCGGGAGTGGGCGATGAGCAGTTCTTC.

The chain carries TRBV2 and TRBJ2-7, with 7 bases fitting TRBD1. After removal of 6 bases from V and 3 bases from J, the junction contained 5 bases not matched to a gene. The CDR3 length is 13 residues. The germline gives CDR1 SNHLY, CDR2 FYNNEI. The CDR3 sequence: CASSEGQNYEQYF. CDR3 in DNA: TGTGCCAGCAGCGAGGGACAGAACTACGAGCAGTACTTC.

This chain connects TRBV5-4 to TRBJ2-5; 8 bases map to TRBD2. CDR3 size: 14 residues. CDR1 is SGHNT, CDR2 YYREEE, per germline (reference sequence). Unmatched junction bases numbered 7, after V lost 4 bases and J lost 5 bases. The CDR3 is CASSKGLAGETQYF. DNA for the CDR3: TGTGCCAGCAGCAAAGGACTAGCTGGGGAGACCCAGTACTTC. The variable domain in full, with the rest retrieved from reference TRBV5-4 and TRBJ2-5, is ETGVTQSPTHLIKTRGQQVTLRCSSQSGHNTVSWYQQALGQGPQFIFQYYREEENGRGNFPPRFSGLQFPNYSSELNVNALELDDSALYLCASSKGLAGETQYFGPGTRLLVL.

CDR3 sequence reads: CASSLGQQYEQYF. CDR3 sequence (DNA): TGTGCCAGCAGCTTGGGACAGCAATACGAGCAGTACTTC. The chain couples TRBV5-4 to TRBJ2-7, with D possibly TRBD1 on 5 matching bases. Germline V lookup: CDR1 SGHNT, CDR2 YYREEE (reference sequence). This CDR3 has 13 residues. V lost 0 bases and J 4 bases, leaving 8 bases between the germline ends.

This clone has more than one count but fewer than ten. This rearrangement joins TRBV6-6 to TRBJ1-5; 7 bases are a match to TRBD1. Germline V gene sequence: CDR1 MNHNY, CDR2 SVGAGI (reference sequence). V was pared by 5 bases and J by 0 bases, with 4 bases of the junction left unmatched. The CDR3 extends over 15 amino acids. CDR3 sequence: CASSPTGTSNQPQHF. In nucleotides, the CDR3 is TGTGCCAGCAGTCCGACAGGGACTAGCAATCAGCCCCAGCATTTT.

The rearrangement joins TRBV19 to TRBJ1-5, with unresolved D. This CDR3 has 14 amino acids. Germline V gene lookup returns CDR1 LNHDA and CDR2 SQIVND (reference sequence). V lost 3 bases and J lost 7, with 13 bases in between. This CDR3 is CASSMTVEGQPQHF. Here the CDR3 DNA reads TGTGCCAGTAGTATGACTGTTGAGGGCCAGCCCCAGCATTTT.

The chain has TRBV20-1 and TRBJ1-1, with D hard to call. CDR3 length: 15 residues. Trimming stripped 3 bases from V and 0 bases from J, with 14 bases between. From germline, CDR1 is DFQATT and CDR2 SNEGSKA (reference sequence). The chain's CDR3 is CSASEGRRVNTEAFF. The CDR3 region has the DNA TGCAGTGCTAGTGAAGGCAGGAGGGTGAACACTGAAGCTTTCTTT.

The chain uses TRBV9 and TRBJ2-3; D uncertain. The germline V gene has CDR1 SGDLS and CDR2 YYNGEE. Trimming cost V 4 bases and J 4 bases, with 10 bases left between them. This CDR3 region has 13 residues. CDR3 in amino acids: CASSPQWPDTQYF. The CDR3 nucleotides read TGTGCCAGCAGCCCCCAGTGGCCAGATACGCAGTATTTT.

The chain combines TRBV5-1 with TRBJ1-4, with D hard to call. The CDR3 has 13 amino acids. Germline V gene lookup returns CDR1 SGHRS and CDR2 YFSETQ. Trimming shortened V by 1 base and J by 8 bases, and 9 bases separated the two germline ends. The DNA for the CDR3 is TGCGCCAGCAGCTTGTCGGCGGAAGAAAAACTGTTTTTT. This encodes CASSLSAEEKLFF.

The chain's CDR3 is CAWGRRNTEAFF. DNA for the CDR3: TGTGCCTGGGGGAGAAGGAACACTGAAGCTTTCTTT. The chain employs TRBV30 and TRBJ1-1; D remains unclear. Looked up from germline, CDR1 is GTSNPN and CDR2 is SVGIG (reference sequence). The CDR3 consists of 12 residues. Trimming pared 5 bases from V and 1 base from J, leaving 8 bases between.

CDR3 loop: CATFGSLRYGYTF. In nucleotides, the CDR3 is TGTGCCACCTTCGGGAGCCTCCGCTATGGCTACACCTTC. The chain uses TRBV24-1 and TRBJ1-2; D gene uncertain. Trimming left V 9 bases short and J 4 bases short, with 14 bases between. Germline V lookup: CDR1 KGHDR, CDR2 SFDVKD. The CDR3 length is 13 residues.

V and J are TRBV14 and TRBJ2-7, with D perhaps matching TRBD1 (6 bases). Germline V gives CDR1 SGHDN, CDR2 FVKESK. The CDR3 extends over 15 amino acids. The germline V and J ends were trimmed by 4 bases and 3 bases, with 16 bases remaining between them. In nucleotides, the CDR3 is TGTGCCAGCAGCCGGGACGGACAGACCTTCTACGAGCAGTACTTC. It specifies CASSRDGQTFYEQYF.

This CDR3 is CASSFAGGRREQFF. CDR3 coding DNA: TGTGCCAGCAGCTTCGCAGGGGGAAGGCGTGAGCAGTTCTTC. The J gene is TRBJ2-1, the V gene TRBV13; TRBD1 matches at 7 bases. This CDR3 has 14 residues. Germline CDR1 PRHDT, CDR2 FYEKMQ (reference sequence). Losses at the gene ends were 3 bases for V and 9 bases for J; bases not matched to a gene: 8.

This rearrangement joins TRBV28 to TRBJ1-4, with 9 nucleotides matching TRBD1. J was trimmed by 7 bases and V by 5 bases; bases with no gene match: 8. Per germline, CDR1 MDHEN and CDR2 SYDVKM. The CDR3 extends over 15 amino acids. CDR3 nucleotide sequence: TGTGCCAGCAGTCCGGAGGACAGGGGAGGTGAAAAACTGTTTTTT. As protein: CASSPEDRGGEKLFF.

The V call is TRBV6-6, the J call TRBJ2-3; perhaps TRBD1 as D (6 bases). The V gene lost 5 bases and the J gene lost 0 bases, with 15 bases spanning the gap. This CDR3 comprises 16 residues. Germline V lookup: CDR1 MNHNY, CDR2 SVGAGI (reference sequence). CDR3 region: CASSRPNRASTDTQYF. The CDR3 region has the DNA TGTGCCAGCAGTCGACCCAACAGGGCTAGCACAGATACGCAGTATTTT.

The chain employs TRBV19 and TRBJ2-7; weak D call: TRBD2 (5 bases). Trimming pared 3 bases from V and 3 bases from J, leaving 12 bases between. Germline CDR1 and CDR2: LNHDA and SQIVND (reference sequence). The CDR3 runs to 14 residues. The CDR3: CASSIAYRDYEQYF. In nucleotides, the CDR3 is TGTGCCAGTAGTATTGCTTATCGGGACTACGAGCAGTACTTC.

The chain joins TRBV5-4 to TRBJ2-1, with D tentatively TRBD1 (6 bases). V was trimmed by 0 bases and J by 6 bases, leaving 13 bases between them. The CDR3 consists of 15 residues. CDR1 is SGHNT, CDR2 YYREEE, per germline (reference sequence). CDR3 amino acids: CASSLDQGSANEQFF. The CDR3 nucleotides are TGTGCCAGCAGCTTGGACCAGGGGTCGGCCAATGAGCAGTTCTTC. Combining the CDR3 with reference TRBV5-4 and TRBJ2-1 gives the whole variable domain ETGVTQSPTHLIKTRGQQVTLRCSSQSGHNTVSWYQQALGQGPQFIFQYYREEENGRGNFPPRFSGLQFPNYSSELNVNALELDDSALYLCASSLDQGSANEQFFGPGTRLTVL.

This clone was found once. J is TRBJ2-7 and V is TRBV7-9; D is perhaps TRBD2 (6 bases). Deletions cut 5 bases from V and 4 bases from J, with 18 bases between. The CDR3 spans 15 residues. In germline, CDR1 is SEHNR, CDR2 FQNEAQ (reference sequence). The CDR3 DNA sequence: TGTGCCAGCAGCCCCGGCGGGGCCCTGAGTTACGAGCAGTACTTC. It translates to CASSPGGALSYEQYF.

The chain uses TRBV28 and TRBJ1-1, with D perhaps matching TRBD1 (5 bases). This CDR3 comprises 15 residues. V lost 4 bases, J lost 1 base, and 13 bases lay in between. Looked up from germline, CDR1 is MDHEN and CDR2 is SYDVKM. Here the CDR3 DNA reads TGTGCCAGCAGTTATCCGGGACTCCAGAACACTGAAGCTTTCTTT. It codes for CASSYPGLQNTEAFF.

This chain uses TRBV2 with TRBJ2-7; D may be TRBD2 (6 bases). CDR3 length: 14 residues. Germline assignment: CDR1 SNHLY and CDR2 FYNNEI. V lost 5 bases and J 6 bases, leaving 17 bases between the germline ends. CDR3 loop: CASSRQLGTPEQYF. For the CDR3, the DNA is TGTGCCAGCAGTCGGCAGCTCGGGACTCCCGAGCAGTACTTC. The entire variable domain, with the rest obtained from reference TRBV2 and TRBJ2-7, is as follows: EPEVTQTPSHQVTQMGQEVILRCVPISNHLYFYWYRQILGQKVEFLVSFYNNEISEKSEIFDDQFSVERPDGSNFTLKIRSTKLEDSAMYFCASSRQLGTPEQYFGPGTRLTVT.

The chain combines TRBV24-1 with TRBJ2-5, with 9 bases that match TRBD1. This CDR3 is 13 amino acids long. Germline V lookup: CDR1 KGHDR, CDR2 SFDVKD. V was clipped by 9 bases and J by 4 bases; unmatched bases: 5. CDR3: CATSPTGGETQYF. CDR3 nucleotides: TGTGCCACCTCCCCGACAGGGGGAGAGACCCAGTACTTC.

This chain links TRBV2 with TRBJ2-3, with 10 nucleotides matching TRBD2. CDR3 size: 17 residues. Germline V CDR1 and CDR2: SNHLY, FYNNEI. The ends lost 1 base at V and 4 bases at J; junction bases unmatched: 8. The chain's CDR3 is CASSEVRRTSGPDTQYF. CDR3 nucleotide sequence: TGTGCCAGCAGTGAAGTTAGGCGGACTAGCGGACCAGATACGCAGTATTTT.

The chain links TRBV12-3 or TRBV12-4 to TRBJ2-2, with unresolved D. The CDR3 totals 13 residues. Trimming shortened V by 5 bases and J by 4 bases, and 8 bases separated the two germline ends. This CDR3 reads CASSLSLTGELFF. DNA of the CDR3: TGTGCCAGCAGTCTTTCCCTCACCGGGGAGCTGTTTTTT.

V usage is TRBV27 and J usage is TRBJ2-4, with 9 bases that match TRBD1. Per the germline V gene, CDR1 is MNHEY and CDR2 is SMNVEV (reference sequence). The CDR3 totals 14 residues. J gave up 5 bases and V 6 bases, and 5 bases lay outside the gene matches. The CDR3 sequence is CASRNRGRENIQYF. CDR3 nucleotides: TGTGCCAGCAGGAACAGGGGGCGCGAAAACATTCAGTACTTC.

This clone is a singleton in its sample. The chain employs TRBV7-3 and TRBJ2-6; the D gene is possibly TRBD2 (7 bases). Trimming removed 10 bases at V and 2 bases at J, with 18 bases between. Germline lookup yields CDR1 SGHTA and CDR2 FQGTGA. This CDR3 is built from 16 residues. CDR3 residues: CATTLGGAPGANVLTF. The CDR3 DNA sequence: TGTGCCACCACCCTTGGGGGGGCACCTGGGGCCAACGTCCTGACTTTC.

The chain recombines TRBV3-1 (or the pseudogene TRBV3-2) with TRBJ2-5; 12 bases agree with TRBD2. CDR1 is LGHDT, CDR2 YNNKEL, per germline (reference sequence). Germline trimming cut 4 bases from V and 6 bases from J; bases unmatched to any gene: 3. The CDR3 consists of 14 residues. The CDR3 protein is CASSPLAGGQTQYF. In nucleotides, the CDR3 is TGTGCCAGCAGCCCCCTAGCGGGGGGGCAGACCCAGTACTTC.

V gene TRBV18 combines with J gene TRBJ2-5; D perhaps matches TRBD1 (5 bases). CDR1 and CDR2 from the germline V gene are KGHSH and LQKENI. The CDR3 loop spans 14 amino acids. Trimming stripped 2 bases from V and 3 bases from J, with 10 bases between. CDR3 coding DNA: TGTGCCAGCTCACCAGAGACAGTAAAAGAGACCCAGTACTTC. Translation gives CASSPETVKETQYF. Full variable domain (remainder filled in from reference TRBV18 and TRBJ2-5): NAGVMQNPRHLVRRRGQEARLRCSPMKGHSHVYWYRQLPEEGLKFMVYLQKENIIDESGMPKERFSAEFPKEGPSILRIQQVVRGDSAAYFCASSPETVKETQYFGPGTRLLVL.

This rearrangement joins TRBV28 to TRBJ1-1; 10 bases agree with TRBD1. CDR3 size: 15 residues. The ends lost 5 bases at V and 4 bases at J; junction bases unmatched: 7. The germline V gene has CDR1 MDHEN and CDR2 SYDVKM. The CDR3: CASSRPGQGSTEAFF. The CDR3 DNA reads TGTGCCAGCAGTAGGCCGGGACAGGGGAGCACTGAAGCTTTCTTT.